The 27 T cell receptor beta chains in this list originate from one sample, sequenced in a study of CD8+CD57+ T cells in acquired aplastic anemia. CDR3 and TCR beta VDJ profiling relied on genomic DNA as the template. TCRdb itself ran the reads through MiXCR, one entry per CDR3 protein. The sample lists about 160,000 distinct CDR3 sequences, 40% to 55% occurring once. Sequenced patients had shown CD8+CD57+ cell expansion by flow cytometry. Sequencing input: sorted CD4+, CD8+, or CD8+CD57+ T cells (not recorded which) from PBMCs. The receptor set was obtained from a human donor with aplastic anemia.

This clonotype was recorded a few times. The CDR3 loop reads CSVGRGINNSPLHF. For the CDR3, the DNA is TGCAGCGTGGGGAGGGGGATAAATAATTCACCCCTCCACTTT. The genes are TRBV29-1 and TRBJ1-6; D may be TRBD1 (6 bases). V lost 6 bases and J 5 bases, leaving 14 bases between the germline ends. The germline CDR1 and CDR2 sequences are SQVTM and ANQGSEA. The CDR3 runs to 14 residues. The whole variable domain, remainder taken from reference TRBV29-1 and TRBJ1-6, is SAVISQKPSRDICQRGTSLTIQCQVDSQVTMMFWYRQQPGQSLTLIATANQGSEATYESGFVIDKFPISRPNLTFSTLTVSNMSPEDSSIYLCSVGRGINNSPLHFGNGTRLTVT.

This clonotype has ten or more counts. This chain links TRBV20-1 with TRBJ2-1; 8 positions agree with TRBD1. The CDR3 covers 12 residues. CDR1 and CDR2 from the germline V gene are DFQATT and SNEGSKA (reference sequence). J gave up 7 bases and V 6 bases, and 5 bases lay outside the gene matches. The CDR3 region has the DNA TGCAGTGCCTCTGACAGGGGAAATGAGCAGTTCTTC. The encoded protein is CSASDRGNEQFF.

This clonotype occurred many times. The CDR3 loop is CASSQSKGQPQHF. CDR3 in DNA: TGTGCCAGCAGCCAATCAAAGGGTCAGCCCCAGCATTTT. The V gene is TRBV7-3, the J gene TRBJ1-5; no clear D gene. The CDR3 runs to 13 residues. V was shortened by 5 bases and J by 6 bases, with 11 bases between the two germline ends. In germline, CDR1 is SGHTA, CDR2 FQGTGA.

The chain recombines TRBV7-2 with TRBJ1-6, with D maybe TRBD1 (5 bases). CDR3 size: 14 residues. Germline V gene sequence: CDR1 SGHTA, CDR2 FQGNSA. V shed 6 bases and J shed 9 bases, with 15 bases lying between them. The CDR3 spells CASRLRGPSSPLHF. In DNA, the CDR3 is TGTGCCAGCAGACTGAGGGGCCCTAGTTCACCCCTCCACTTT.

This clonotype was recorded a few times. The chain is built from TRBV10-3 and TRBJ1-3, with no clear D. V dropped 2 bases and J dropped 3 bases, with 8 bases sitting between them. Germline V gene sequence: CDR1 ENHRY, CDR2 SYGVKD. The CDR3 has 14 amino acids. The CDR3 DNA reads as TGTGCCATCAGTGAGGGGCCAAATGGAAACACCATATATTTT. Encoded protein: CAISEGPNGNTIYF.

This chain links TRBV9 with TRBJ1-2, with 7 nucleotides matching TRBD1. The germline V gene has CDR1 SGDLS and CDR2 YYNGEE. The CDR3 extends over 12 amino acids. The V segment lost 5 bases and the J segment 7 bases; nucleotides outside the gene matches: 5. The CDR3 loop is CASSSGQPGYTF. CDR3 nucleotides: TGTGCCAGCAGTTCGGGACAGCCTGGCTACACCTTC.

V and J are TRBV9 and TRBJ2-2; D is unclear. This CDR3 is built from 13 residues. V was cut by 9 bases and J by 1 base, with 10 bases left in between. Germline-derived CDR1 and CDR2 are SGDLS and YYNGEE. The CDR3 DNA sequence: TGTGCCACATCGATGGGGAACACCGGGGAGCTGTTTTTT. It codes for CATSMGNTGELFF.

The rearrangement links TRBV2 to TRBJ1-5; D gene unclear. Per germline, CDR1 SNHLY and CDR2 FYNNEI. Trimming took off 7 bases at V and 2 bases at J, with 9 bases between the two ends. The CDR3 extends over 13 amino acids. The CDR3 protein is CASNQEGNQPQHF. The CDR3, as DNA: TGTGCCAGCAACCAAGAAGGCAATCAGCCCCAGCATTTT. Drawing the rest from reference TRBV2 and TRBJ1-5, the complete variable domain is EPEVTQTPSHQVTQMGQEVILRCVPISNHLYFYWYRQILGQKVEFLVSFYNNEISEKSEIFDDQFSVERPDGSNFTLKIRSTKLEDSAMYFCASNQEGNQPQHFGDGTRLSIL.

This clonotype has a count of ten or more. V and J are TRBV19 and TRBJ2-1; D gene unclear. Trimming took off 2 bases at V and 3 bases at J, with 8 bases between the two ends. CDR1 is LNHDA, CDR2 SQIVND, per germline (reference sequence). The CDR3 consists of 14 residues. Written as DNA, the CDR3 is TGTGCCAGTAGTATAACTAAGAACTACAATGAGCAGTTCTTC. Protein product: CASSITKNYNEQFF. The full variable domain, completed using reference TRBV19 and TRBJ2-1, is DGGITQSPKYLFRKEGQNVTLSCEQNLNHDAMYWYRQDPGQGLRLIYYSQIVNDFQKGDIAEGYSVSREKKESFPLTVTSAQKNPTAFYLCASSITKNYNEQFFGPGTRLTVL.

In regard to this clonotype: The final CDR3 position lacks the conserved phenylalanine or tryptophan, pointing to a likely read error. The CDR3 nucleotides are TGTGCCATCACTAGGTCCGGGATTCAGGAGACCCAGTACCTC. Amino acids: CAITRSGIQETQYL. The chain is built from TRBV10-3 and TRBJ2-5, with D tentatively TRBD2 (5 bases). The germline V gene has CDR1 ENHRY and CDR2 SYGVKD. This CDR3 region has 14 residues. Trimming took off 7 bases at V and 5 bases at J, with 17 bases between the two ends.

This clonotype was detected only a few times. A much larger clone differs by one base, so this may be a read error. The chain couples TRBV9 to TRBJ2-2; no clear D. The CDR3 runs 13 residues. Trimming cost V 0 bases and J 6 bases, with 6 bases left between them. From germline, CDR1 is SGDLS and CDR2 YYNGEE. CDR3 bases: TGTGCCAGCAGCGTAGTGGTGTCCGGGGAGCTGTTTTTT. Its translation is CASSVVVSGELFF. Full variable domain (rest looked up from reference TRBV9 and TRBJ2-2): DSGVTQTPKHLITATGQRVTLRCSPRSGDLSVYWYQQSLDQGLQFLIQYYNGEERAKGNILERFSAQQFPDLHSELNLSSLELGDSALYFCASSVVVSGELFFGEGSRLTVL.

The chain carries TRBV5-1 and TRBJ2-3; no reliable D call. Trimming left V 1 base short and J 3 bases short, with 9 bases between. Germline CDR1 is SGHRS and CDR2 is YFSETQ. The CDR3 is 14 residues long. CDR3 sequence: CASSLNVGTDTQYF. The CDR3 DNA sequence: TGCGCCAGCAGCTTGAACGTCGGGACAGATACGCAGTATTTT.

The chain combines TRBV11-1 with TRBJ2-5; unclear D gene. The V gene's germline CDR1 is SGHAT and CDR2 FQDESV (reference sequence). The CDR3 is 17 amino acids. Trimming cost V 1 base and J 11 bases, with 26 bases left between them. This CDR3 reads CASSLGILRDGFVEQYF. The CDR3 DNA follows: TGTGCCAGCAGCTTAGGTATCTTGAGAGATGGTTTCGTTGAGCAGTACTTC.

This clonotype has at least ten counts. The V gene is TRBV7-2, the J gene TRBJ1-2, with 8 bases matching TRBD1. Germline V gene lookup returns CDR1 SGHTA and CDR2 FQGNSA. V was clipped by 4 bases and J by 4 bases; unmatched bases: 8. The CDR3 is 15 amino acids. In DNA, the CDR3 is TGTGCCAGCAGCTCCCCGGACAGGGCGGCCTATGGCTACACCTTC. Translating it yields CASSSPDRAAYGYTF.

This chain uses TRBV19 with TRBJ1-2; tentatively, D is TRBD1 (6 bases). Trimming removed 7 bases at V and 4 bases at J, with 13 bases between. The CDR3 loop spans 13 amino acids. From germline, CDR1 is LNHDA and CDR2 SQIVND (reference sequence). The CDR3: CASMTGQLYGYTF. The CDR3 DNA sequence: TGTGCCAGTATGACTGGACAGCTCTATGGCTACACCTTC.

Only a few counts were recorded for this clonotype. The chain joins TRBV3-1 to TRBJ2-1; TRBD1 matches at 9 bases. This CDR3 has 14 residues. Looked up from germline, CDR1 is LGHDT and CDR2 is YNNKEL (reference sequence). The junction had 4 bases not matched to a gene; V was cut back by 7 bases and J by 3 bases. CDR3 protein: CASKDRGIYNEQFF. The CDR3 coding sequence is TGTGCCAGCAAGGACAGGGGAATCTACAATGAGCAGTTCTTC.

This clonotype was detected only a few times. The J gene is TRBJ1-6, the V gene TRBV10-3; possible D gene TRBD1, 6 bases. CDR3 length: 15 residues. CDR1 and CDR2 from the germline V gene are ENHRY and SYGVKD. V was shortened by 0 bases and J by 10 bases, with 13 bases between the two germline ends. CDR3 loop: CAISESDGTRSPLHF. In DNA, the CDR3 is TGTGCCATCAGTGAGTCGGACGGGACACGGTCACCCCTCCACTTT.

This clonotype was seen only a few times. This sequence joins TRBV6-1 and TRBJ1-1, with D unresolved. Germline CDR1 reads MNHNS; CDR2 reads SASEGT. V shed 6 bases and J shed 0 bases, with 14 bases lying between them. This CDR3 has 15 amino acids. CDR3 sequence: CASRGFPTVNTEAFF. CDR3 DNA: TGTGCCAGCAGGGGGTTCCCCACGGTGAACACTGAAGCTTTCTTT.

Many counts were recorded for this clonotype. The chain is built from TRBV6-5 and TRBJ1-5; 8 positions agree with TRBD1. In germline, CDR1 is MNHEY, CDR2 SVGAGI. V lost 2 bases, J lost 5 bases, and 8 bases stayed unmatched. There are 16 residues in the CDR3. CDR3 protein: CASSYKSSGGYQPQHF. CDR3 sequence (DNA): TGTGCCAGCAGTTACAAATCATCAGGGGGCTATCAGCCCCAGCATTTT.

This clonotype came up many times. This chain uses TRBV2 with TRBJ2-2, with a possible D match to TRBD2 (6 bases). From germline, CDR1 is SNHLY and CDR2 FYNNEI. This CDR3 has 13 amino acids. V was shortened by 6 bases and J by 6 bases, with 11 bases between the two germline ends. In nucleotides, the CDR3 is TGTGCCAGCAGGGGCGGGACTTCCGGGGAGCTGTTTTTT. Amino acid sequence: CASRGGTSGELFF. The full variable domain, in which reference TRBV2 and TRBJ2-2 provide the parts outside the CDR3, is EPEVTQTPSHQVTQMGQEVILRCVPISNHLYFYWYRQILGQKVEFLVSFYNNEISEKSEIFDDQFSVERPDGSNFTLKIRSTKLEDSAMYFCASRGGTSGELFFGEGSRLTVL.

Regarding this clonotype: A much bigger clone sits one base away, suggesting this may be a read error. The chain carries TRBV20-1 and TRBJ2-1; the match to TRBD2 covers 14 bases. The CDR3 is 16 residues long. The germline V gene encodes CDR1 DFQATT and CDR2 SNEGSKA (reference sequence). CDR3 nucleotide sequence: TGCAGTGCTATGGGACTAGCGGGAGAGACATACAATGAGCAGCTCTTC. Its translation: CSAMGLAGETYNEQLF.

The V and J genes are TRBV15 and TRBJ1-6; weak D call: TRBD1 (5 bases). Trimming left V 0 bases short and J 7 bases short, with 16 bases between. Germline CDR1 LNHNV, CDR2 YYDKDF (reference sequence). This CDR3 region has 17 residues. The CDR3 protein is CATSRDRPGRGNSPLHF. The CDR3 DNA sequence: TGTGCCACCAGCAGAGATCGTCCGGGACGGGGAAATTCACCCCTCCACTTT.

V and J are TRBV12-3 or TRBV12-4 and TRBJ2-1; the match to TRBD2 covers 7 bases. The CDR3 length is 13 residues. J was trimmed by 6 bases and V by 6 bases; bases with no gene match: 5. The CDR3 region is CASSSRTSNEQFF. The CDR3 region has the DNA TGTGCCAGCAGCTCCAGGACTAGCAATGAGCAGTTCTTC.

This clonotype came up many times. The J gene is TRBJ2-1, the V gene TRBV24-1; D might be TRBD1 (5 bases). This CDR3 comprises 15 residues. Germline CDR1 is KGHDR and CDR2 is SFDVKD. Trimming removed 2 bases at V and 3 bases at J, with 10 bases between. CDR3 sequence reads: CATSDSAGIYNEQFF. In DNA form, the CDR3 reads TGTGCCACCAGTGATTCTGCAGGGATCTACAATGAGCAGTTCTTC.

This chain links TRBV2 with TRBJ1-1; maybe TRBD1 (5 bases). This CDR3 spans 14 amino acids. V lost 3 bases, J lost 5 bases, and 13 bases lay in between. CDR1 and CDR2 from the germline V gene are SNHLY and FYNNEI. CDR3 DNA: TGTGCCAGCAGTGAGGAGGGAAGGGGAACTGAAGCTTTCTTT. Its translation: CASSEEGRGTEAFF.

For the CDR3, the DNA is TGTGCCACCAGCAGAGATCGCTCCACCGCTGAGCAGTTCTTC. This sequence encodes CATSRDRSTAEQFF. The gene calls are TRBV15 and TRBJ2-1; no clear D gene. Trimming pared 0 bases from V and 9 bases from J, leaving 12 bases between. The CDR3 is 14 amino acids. Looked up from germline, CDR1 is LNHNV and CDR2 is YYDKDF (reference sequence).

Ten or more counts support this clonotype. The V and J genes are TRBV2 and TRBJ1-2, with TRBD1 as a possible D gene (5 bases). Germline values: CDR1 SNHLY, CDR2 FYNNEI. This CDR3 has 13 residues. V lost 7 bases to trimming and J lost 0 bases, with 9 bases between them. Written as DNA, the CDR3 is TGTGCCAGCAATCAGGGAGCTAACTATGGCTACACCTTC. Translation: CASNQGANYGYTF.